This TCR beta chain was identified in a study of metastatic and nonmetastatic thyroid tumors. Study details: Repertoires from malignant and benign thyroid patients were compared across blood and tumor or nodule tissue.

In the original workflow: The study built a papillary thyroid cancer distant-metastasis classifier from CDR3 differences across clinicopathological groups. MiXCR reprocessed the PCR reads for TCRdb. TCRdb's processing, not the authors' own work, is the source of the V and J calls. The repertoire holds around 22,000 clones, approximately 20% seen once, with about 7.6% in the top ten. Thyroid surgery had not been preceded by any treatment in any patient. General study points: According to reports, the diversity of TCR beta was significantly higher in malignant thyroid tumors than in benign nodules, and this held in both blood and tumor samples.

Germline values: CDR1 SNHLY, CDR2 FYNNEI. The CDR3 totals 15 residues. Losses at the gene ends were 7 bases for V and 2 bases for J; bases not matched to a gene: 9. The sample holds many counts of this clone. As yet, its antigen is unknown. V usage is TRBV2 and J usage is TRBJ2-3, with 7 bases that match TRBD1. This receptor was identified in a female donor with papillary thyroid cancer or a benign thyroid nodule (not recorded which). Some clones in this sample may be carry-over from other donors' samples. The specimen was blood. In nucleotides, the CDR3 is TGTGCCAGCAAGGGGGACAGCCACCTCACAGATACGCAGTATTTT. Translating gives CASKGDSHLTDTQYF.